These 13 T cell receptor beta chains share one sample of origin, sequenced in a study of Graves' ophthalmopathy and Graves' hyperthyroidism. RNA transcripts provided the template for amplifying TCR beta CDR3 regions. Second-round multiplex PCR came after a first-round RT-PCR that employed HTBI primers. TCRdb fed the multiplex PCR reads into MiXCR, producing one record per CDR3 protein. Of approximately 700,000 distinct CDR3 sequences in the sample, about 41% are singletons; the top ten hold around 3%. Sequenced input: peripheral blood. The receptors were sampled from an adult man with Graves' ophthalmopathy.

The sample holds many counts of this clonotype. The V and J genes are TRBV10-3 and TRBJ2-7; D possibly corresponds to TRBD2 (5 bases). The CDR3 has 12 amino acids. Germline V gene lookup returns CDR1 ENHRY and CDR2 SYGVKD. V was shortened by 2 bases and J by 7 bases, with 9 bases between the two germline ends. The CDR3 DNA follows: TGTGCCATCAGTGAGCGTACGGGAGAGCAGTACTTC. It codes for CAISERTGEQYF.

This clonotype was found many times. The chain is built from TRBV15 and TRBJ1-4; 8 nucleotides match TRBD1. V lost 3 bases to trimming and J lost 10 bases; unmatched junction nucleotides: 7. Looked up from germline, CDR1 is LNHNV and CDR2 is YYDKDF (reference sequence). This CDR3 has 14 residues. Here the CDR3 reads CATSRGGQAGKLFF. Here the CDR3 DNA reads TGTGCCACCAGCAGGGGGGGACAGGCGGGAAAACTGTTTTTT. The complete variable domain, with remaining parts taken from reference TRBV15 and TRBJ1-4, reads DAMVIQNPRYQVTQFGKPVTLSCSQTLNHNVMYWYQQKSSQAPKLLFHYYDKDFNNEADTPDNFQSRRPNTSFCFLDIRSPGLGDTAMYLCATSRGGQAGKLFFGSGTQLSVL.

This clonotype was seen ten or more times. The rearrangement links TRBV7-6 to TRBJ1-3; TRBD1 is a possible D gene (5 bases). The germline V gene encodes CDR1 SGHVS and CDR2 FNYEAQ. The CDR3 is made up of 17 amino acids. The V gene lost 4 bases and the J gene lost 0 bases, with 16 bases spanning the gap. The CDR3 loop reads CASSSPRDGNSGNTIYF. CDR3 nucleotides: TGTGCCAGCAGCTCACCAAGGGACGGGAACTCTGGAAACACCATATATTTT. Together with reference TRBV7-6 and TRBJ1-3, the CDR3 gives the full variable domain: GAGVSQSPRYKVTKRGQDVALRCDPISGHVSLYWYRQALGQGPEFLTYFNYEAQQDKSGLPNDRFSAERPEGSISTLTIQRTEQRDSAMYRCASSSPRDGNSGNTIYFGEGSWLTVV.

In this sample, this clonotype turned up many times. The chain carries TRBV11-2 and TRBJ1-2; the D is unclear. The ends were cut back, 5 bases at V and 7 bases at J, with 11 bases in the middle. CDR3 length equals 12 residues. Germline-derived CDR1 and CDR2 are SGHAT and FQNNGV. CDR3: CASSSGPAGYTF. The CDR3 nucleotides are TGTGCCAGCAGCAGTGGACCGGCTGGCTACACCTTC.

Turning to this clonotype: A much larger clone lies a single base off, so this may be a read error. The chain links TRBV20-1 to TRBJ1-1, with D maybe TRBD1 (6 bases). The CDR3 spans 13 residues. In germline, CDR1 is DFQATT, CDR2 SNEGSKA (reference sequence). V was shortened by 2 bases and J by 5 bases, with 12 bases between the two germline ends. This CDR3 reads CSARPQGRTEAFF. The DNA of the CDR3 is TGCAGTGCTAGACCTCAGGGGAGGACTGAAGCTTTCTTT.

The CDR3, as DNA: TGCGCCAGCAGTGTGGAGGGACGGGGGGGCAATCAGCCCCAGCATTTT. This encodes CASSVEGRGGNQPQHF. The chain employs TRBV10-2 and TRBJ1-5, with D tentatively TRBD1 (5 bases). V was shortened by 4 bases and J by 2 bases, with 15 bases between the two germline ends. Germline V gives CDR1 WSHSY, CDR2 SAAADI. This CDR3 has 16 amino acids.

The J gene is TRBJ1-4, the V gene TRBV6-5; TRBD1 agrees at 11 bases. After removal of 5 bases from V and 2 bases from J, the junction contained 7 bases not matched to a gene. This CDR3 comprises 17 residues. CDR1 and CDR2 (germline): MNHEY, SVGAGI. CDR3 DNA: TGTGCCAGCAGTGGCCCGGACAGGGGGCCTACTAATGAAAAACTGTTTTTT. Protein product: CASSGPDRGPTNEKLFF.

The chain recombines TRBV10-3 with TRBJ2-2; perhaps TRBD1 as D (5 bases). Trimming took 4 bases from V and 1 from J, leaving 7 bases between them. This CDR3 is built from 14 residues. Germline lookup yields CDR1 ENHRY and CDR2 SYGVKD. CDR3 nucleotides: TGTGCCATCAGTGCGCAGGGGAACACCGGGGAGCTGTTTTTT. Its protein is CAISAQGNTGELFF.

The V and J genes are TRBV25-1 and TRBJ1-2; D might be TRBD1 (5 bases). Trimming pared 8 bases from V and 6 bases from J, leaving 19 bases between. Germline CDR1 is MGHDK and CDR2 is SYGVNS. The CDR3 spans 14 residues. The CDR3 DNA reads as TGTGCCAGCTCACCACAAAACAACAGGAATGGCTACACCTTC. Its protein product is CASSPQNNRNGYTF.

This clonotype was detected ten times or more. The chain has TRBV7-9 and TRBJ1-2; D ambiguous. The germline CDR1 and CDR2 sequences are SEHNR and FQNEAQ (reference sequence). V lost 5 bases and J 6 bases, leaving 13 bases between the germline ends. CDR3 size: 13 residues. Here the CDR3 DNA reads TGTGCCAGCAGCCGGGAGCCCTCAGATGGCTACACCTTC. Translation gives CASSREPSDGYTF.

The gene calls are TRBV2 and TRBJ2-5; D may be TRBD1 or TRBD2 (6 bases each). CDR1 is SNHLY and CDR2 is FYNNEI in the germline V gene. The CDR3 is made up of 14 amino acids. Trimming removed 3 bases from V and 5 bases from J, with 13 bases in between. The CDR3 spells CASSDEGGGETQYF. CDR3 bases: TGTGCCAGCAGTGATGAGGGGGGCGGTGAGACCCAGTACTTC.

This clonotype was observed many times. The rearrangement joins TRBV29-1 to TRBJ2-7; 9 nucleotides agree with TRBD1. The CDR3 totals 15 residues. Per the germline V gene, CDR1 is SQVTM and CDR2 is ANQGSEA. Unmatched junction bases numbered 11, after V lost 6 bases and J lost 2 bases. The CDR3 sequence is CSVQIVGQGTYEQYF. The CDR3 region has the DNA TGCAGCGTCCAAATTGTGGGACAGGGTACCTACGAGCAGTACTTC.

As concerns this clonotype: Being one base from a much bigger clone, this may be a read error. This likely comes from a read error, as the CDR3 has no conserved phenylalanine or tryptophan at its end. The chain employs TRBV20-1 and TRBJ1-2; no clear D. The V and J ends lost 0 bases and 4 bases respectively, with 12 bases between them. Germline lookup yields CDR1 DFQATT and CDR2 SNEGSKA (reference sequence). This CDR3 has 14 residues. The chain's CDR3 is CSARDRSTLYGYTL. The CDR3 DNA follows: TGCAGTGCTAGAGATCGTAGCACGCTCTATGGCTACACCCTC.